Listed here are 32 T cell receptor beta chains from one sample, sequenced in a study of blood T cell repertoires in COVID-19. Using immunoSEQ multiplex PCR, the repertoire was profiled, and TCRdb retains in-frame clones only, with some absent. The sample contains 250,000 or so clones, roughly four fifths of which appear only once. Sequenced material: PBMCs or T cells enriched from blood (not recorded which). The receptors here all came from a man between 60 and 75 years old who had recovered from COVID-19.

This rearrangement joins TRBV11-2 to TRBJ1-1; a possible D gene is TRBD1 (5 bases). Trimming removed 1 base from V and 5 bases from J, with 11 bases in between. Germline lookup yields CDR1 SGHAT and CDR2 FQNNGV. The CDR3 totals 14 residues. CDR3 nucleotide sequence: TGTGCCAGCAGCTTAGGCCCGGGACTAACTGAAGCTTTCTTT. This translates into CASSLGPGLTEAFF.

The rearrangement joins TRBV19 to TRBJ2-7, with a weak D call TRBD1 (6 bases). Germline V gene data show CDR1 as LNHDA and CDR2 as SQIVND (reference sequence). V lost 4 bases to trimming and J lost 5 bases, with 24 bases between them. This CDR3 has 17 amino acids. The CDR3 region is CASSTNPGQKGRDEQYF. The CDR3 coding sequence is TGTGCCAGTAGTACAAACCCAGGACAGAAGGGCAGGGACGAGCAGTACTTC.

At least ten counts were recorded for this clone. The chain has TRBV30 and TRBJ1-5; the match to TRBD1 covers 7 bases. This CDR3 has 13 amino acids. Germline CDR1 GTSNPN, CDR2 SVGIG (reference sequence). J gave up 7 bases and V 2 bases, and 5 bases lay outside the gene matches. The CDR3: CAWSKGAAQPQHF. The DNA for the CDR3 is TGTGCCTGGAGTAAGGGGGCGGCGCAGCCCCAGCATTTT.

The chain has TRBV29-1 and TRBJ2-5; 9 bases line up with TRBD2. Germline CDR1 is SQVTM and CDR2 is ANQGSEA. The CDR3 sequence is 14 residues long. The V segment lost 1 base and the J segment 5 bases; nucleotides outside the gene matches: 5. The CDR3 nucleotides read TGCAGCGTTGAAGCAGCGGGGGGTTGGGAGACCCAGTACTTC. It specifies CSVEAAGGWETQYF.

The V gene is TRBV15, the J gene TRBJ1-5, with D tentatively TRBD1 (5 bases). The CDR3 covers 18 residues. Per the germline V gene, CDR1 is LNHNV and CDR2 is YYDKDF (reference sequence). V lost 0 bases to trimming and J lost 0 bases, with 15 bases between them. CDR3 sequence (DNA): TGTGCCACCAGCAGAGATTGGCAGGGCCCTTATAGCAATCAGCCCCAGCATTTT. Translated: CATSRDWQGPYSNQPQHF.

The chain is built from TRBV24-1 and TRBJ1-1; 7 nucleotides line up with TRBD1. The CDR3 is 15 residues long. CDR1 KGHDR and CDR2 SFDVKD come from the germline V gene. V shed 3 bases, J shed 6 bases, and the junction held 9 bases outside the gene matches. The CDR3 here is CATSDPRGDNAEAFF. DNA of the CDR3: TGTGCCACCAGTGATCCCAGGGGGGATAACGCTGAAGCTTTCTTT.

This chain joins TRBV10-3 and TRBJ2-5; D perhaps matches TRBD1 (6 bases). Germline CDR1 reads ENHRY; CDR2 reads SYGVKD. The CDR3 has 17 residues. Trimming removed 5 bases at V and 2 bases at J, with 21 bases between. The CDR3 bases are TGTGCCATCAGTTTGACGGACAGCAAGTGGGGACAAGAGACCCAGTACTTC. Protein sequence: CAISLTDSKWGQETQYF.

The chain uses TRBV7-2 and TRBJ2-1, with 9 bases identical to TRBD2. Germline lookup yields CDR1 SGHTA and CDR2 FQGNSA. The CDR3 consists of 14 residues. The V and J ends lost 0 bases and 11 bases, in that order; junction bases with no gene match: 5. CDR3: CASSLAIAGEKQFF. The DNA for the CDR3 is TGTGCCAGCAGCTTAGCGATAGCGGGGGAAAAGCAGTTCTTC.

This clone was counted once. This chain uses TRBV9 with TRBJ1-4, with a weak D call TRBD1 (5 bases). With 5 bases removed from V and 0 bases from J, the gap between germline ends came to 14 bases. Germline V gene data show CDR1 as SGDLS and CDR2 as YYNGEE. This CDR3 has 16 amino acids. CDR3 nucleotides: TGTGCCAGCAGTGCCACTCCACAGGCAACTAATGAAAAACTGTTTTTT. It is translated as CASSATPQATNEKLFF. Filled out from reference TRBV9 and TRBJ1-4, the complete variable domain reads DSGVTQTPKHLITATGQRVTLRCSPRSGDLSVYWYQQSLDQGLQFLIQYYNGEERAKGNILERFSAQQFPDLHSELNLSSLELGDSALYFCASSATPQATNEKLFFGSGTQLSVL.

The table lists this clone with a few counts. The V call is TRBV7-8, the J call TRBJ1-2; D unresolved. The V gene's germline CDR1 is SGHVS and CDR2 FQNEAQ. The CDR3 covers 14 residues. V dropped 5 bases and J dropped 8 bases, with 18 bases sitting between them. The CDR3 DNA reads as TGTGCCAGCAGCGGAAGAGCGGCCGACGGGGGCTACACCTTC. As protein: CASSGRAADGGYTF.

This rearrangement joins TRBV7-9 to TRBJ2-2; perhaps TRBD1 as D (5 bases). This CDR3 comprises 14 residues. CDR1 is SEHNR, CDR2 FQNEAQ, per germline (reference sequence). V shed 4 bases and J shed 5 bases, with 11 bases lying between them. The CDR3 DNA reads as TGTGCCAGCAGCTCCGGGTCAGGGACCGGGGAGCTGTTTTTT. This sequence encodes CASSSGSGTGELFF.

The V call is TRBV5-1, the J call TRBJ1-1; 9 bases align to TRBD1. In germline, CDR1 is SGHRS, CDR2 YFSETQ. There are 15 residues in the CDR3. Trimming removed 4 bases from V and 1 base from J; junction bases left unmatched: 5. The CDR3: CASSIWTGENTEAFF. CDR3 nucleotide sequence: TGCGCCAGCAGCATTTGGACAGGGGAGAACACTGAAGCTTTCTTT.

This sequence joins TRBV24-1 and TRBJ2-1; 7 bases agree with TRBD2. CDR1 is KGHDR, CDR2 SFDVKD, per germline. This CDR3 has 12 amino acids. Trimming removed 7 bases from V and 9 bases from J; junction bases left unmatched: 5. This CDR3 is CATSPWGGEQFF. The CDR3 nucleotides are TGTGCCACCAGCCCCTGGGGGGGTGAGCAGTTCTTC.

This clone was found a few times. The J gene is TRBJ1-3, the V gene TRBV6-6; D gene ambiguous. CDR1 and CDR2 from the germline V gene are MNHNY and SVGAGI (reference sequence). The CDR3 runs to 14 residues. Trimming took off 6 bases at V and 0 bases at J, with 9 bases between the two ends. This chain's CDR3 is CASRGRSSGNTIYF. In DNA form, the CDR3 reads TGTGCCAGCAGAGGCCGGAGCTCTGGAAACACCATATATTTT.

The V call is TRBV3-1 (or the pseudogene TRBV3-2), the J call TRBJ1-2; D remains ambiguous. V was clipped by 0 bases and J by 0 bases, with 5 bases between them. The CDR3 consists of 14 residues. CDR1 and CDR2 from the germline V gene are LGHDT and YNNKEL (reference sequence). Here the CDR3 reads CASSQDAANYGYTF. CDR3 bases: TGTGCCAGCAGCCAAGACGCGGCTAACTATGGCTACACCTTC.

The chain carries TRBV24-1 and TRBJ2-1; 8 bases map to TRBD2. This CDR3 has 17 residues. Trimming took 3 bases from V and 2 from J; bases not matched to a gene: 8. Germline assignment: CDR1 KGHDR and CDR2 SFDVKD. CDR3 protein: CATSDALGRGAYNEQFF. CDR3 coding DNA: TGTGCCACCAGTGATGCCCTGGGGCGGGGGGCCTACAATGAGCAGTTCTTC.

The gene calls are TRBV9 and TRBJ2-5, with D possibly being TRBD1 (5 bases). From germline, CDR1 is SGDLS and CDR2 YYNGEE. Trimming stripped 6 bases from V and 1 base from J, with 16 bases between. The CDR3 contains 15 residues. CDR3 residues: CASNLGSGPQETQYF. The CDR3 coding sequence is TGTGCCAGCAACCTGGGATCAGGGCCCCAAGAGACCCAGTACTTC.

The chain links TRBV19 to TRBJ1-5; D gene uncertain. The germline CDR1 and CDR2 sequences are LNHDA and SQIVND (reference sequence). The CDR3 covers 14 residues. V was trimmed by 6 bases and J by 4 bases, leaving 13 bases between them. The CDR3 region is CASSHDRRNQPQHF. Written as DNA, the CDR3 is TGTGCCAGTAGCCACGATCGGAGGAATCAGCCCCAGCATTTT. The whole variable domain, filled in from reference TRBV19 and TRBJ1-5, reads DGGITQSPKYLFRKEGQNVTLSCEQNLNHDAMYWYRQDPGQGLRLIYYSQIVNDFQKGDIAEGYSVSREKKESFPLTVTSAQKNPTAFYLCASSHDRRNQPQHFGDGTRLSIL.

This clone appeared many times. The chain joins TRBV9 to TRBJ2-7; D perhaps matches TRBD1 (7 bases). Germline assignment: CDR1 SGDLS and CDR2 YYNGEE. The CDR3 totals 14 residues. The V end was cut by 3 bases, the J end by 6 bases, with 16 bases between. CDR3 DNA sequence: TGTGCCAGCAGCGCCACCCTCCAGGGGGGCGAGCAGTACTTC. This encodes CASSATLQGGEQYF.

The V gene is TRBV12-3 or TRBV12-4, the J gene TRBJ2-7; D remains unclear. Trimming pared 5 bases from V and 4 bases from J, leaving 12 bases between. This CDR3 comprises 13 residues. CDR3 sequence reads: CASSLLTDYEQYF. The CDR3, as DNA: TGTGCCAGCAGTCTACTTACCGATTACGAGCAGTACTTC.

The chain is built from TRBV6-2 or TRBV6-3 and TRBJ2-3, with 9 bases that match TRBD2. Looked up from germline, CDR1 is MNHEY and CDR2 is SVGEGT. The CDR3 has 17 residues. Unmatched junction bases numbered 8, after V lost 4 bases and J lost 0 bases. The CDR3 here is CASSSGVAGVSTDTQYF. Written as DNA, the CDR3 is TGTGCCAGCAGTTCCGGGGTAGCGGGGGTTAGCACAGATACGCAGTATTTT.

The CDR3 bases are TGTGCCAGCAGTAGCCGGGGGGTGGTTGGGCCCCAGCATTTT. Protein product: CASSSRGVVGPQHF. The gene calls are TRBV28 and TRBJ1-5, with D possibly matching TRBD1 (5 bases). Trimming left V 5 bases short and J 9 bases short, with 17 bases between. The CDR3 extends over 14 amino acids. Germline V gives CDR1 MDHEN, CDR2 SYDVKM.

This sequence joins TRBV4-2 and TRBJ2-1, with 10 bases matching TRBD2. This CDR3 contains 19 residues. Germline trimming cut 3 bases from V and 1 base from J; bases unmatched to any gene: 12. Germline CDR1 reads LGHNA; CDR2 reads YNFKEQ. The CDR3 is CASSHDGPAGGFSYNEQFF. CDR3 in DNA: TGTGCCAGCAGCCACGACGGCCCAGCGGGGGGGTTTTCCTACAATGAGCAGTTCTTC.

The chain is built from TRBV2 and TRBJ1-5; tentative D call: TRBD1 (5 bases). The CDR3 is 13 amino acids. Trimming took off 2 bases at V and 9 bases at J, with 11 bases between the two ends. The germline V gene encodes CDR1 SNHLY and CDR2 FYNNEI. For the CDR3, the DNA is TGTGCCAGCAGTGAACAGGGAATCGGGCCCCAGCATTTT. Amino acids: CASSEQGIGPQHF. The whole variable domain, remainder taken from reference TRBV2 and TRBJ1-5, is EPEVTQTPSHQVTQMGQEVILRCVPISNHLYFYWYRQILGQKVEFLVSFYNNEISEKSEIFDDQFSVERPDGSNFTLKIRSTKLEDSAMYFCASSEQGIGPQHFGDGTRLSIL.

The chain links TRBV15 to TRBJ2-6; D not certain. Germline V gene data show CDR1 as LNHNV and CDR2 as YYDKDF (reference sequence). V was pared by 0 bases and J by 0 bases, with 6 bases between. There are 16 residues in the CDR3. As DNA, the CDR3 is TGTGCCACCAGCAGAGATCGGGTCTCTGGGGCCAACGTCCTGACTTTC. It yields the protein CATSRDRVSGANVLTF.

V and J are TRBV19 and TRBJ2-7; D is possibly TRBD1 (5 bases). The germline V and J ends were trimmed by 5 bases and 1 base, with 12 bases remaining between them. The CDR3 contains 14 residues. CDR1 LNHDA and CDR2 SQIVND come from the germline V gene (reference sequence). CDR3 coding DNA: TGTGCCAGTAGTGGGGCCGGAGCGTCCTACGAGCAGTACTTC. It encodes CASSGAGASYEQYF.

The DNA of the CDR3 is TGTGCCAGCAGCAAAATGCAGGGGAGCGGCTACACCTTC. Protein product: CASSKMQGSGYTF. The rearrangement joins TRBV11-2 to TRBJ1-2; D may be TRBD1 (6 bases). The germline gives CDR1 SGHAT, CDR2 FQNNGV. The CDR3 contains 13 residues. V lost 5 bases to trimming and J lost 8 bases, with 15 bases between them.

The rearrangement links TRBV9 to TRBJ2-2, with unresolved D. In germline, CDR1 is SGDLS, CDR2 YYNGEE. V lost 4 bases and J lost 1, with 8 bases in between. The CDR3 has 14 amino acids. CDR3: CASSYLQNTGELFF. CDR3 DNA sequence: TGTGCCAGCAGCTACTTGCAGAACACCGGGGAGCTGTTTTTT. Drawing the rest from reference TRBV9 and TRBJ2-2, the complete variable domain is DSGVTQTPKHLITATGQRVTLRCSPRSGDLSVYWYQQSLDQGLQFLIQYYNGEERAKGNILERFSAQQFPDLHSELNLSSLELGDSALYFCASSYLQNTGELFFGEGSRLTVL.

The chain combines TRBV5-6 with TRBJ1-2; D might be TRBD1 (5 bases). V was trimmed by 0 bases and J by 7 bases, leaving 10 bases between them. The CDR3 contains 13 residues. In germline, CDR1 is SGHDT, CDR2 YYEEEE. The CDR3 DNA reads as TGTGCCAGCAGCTTGGTGGTAGGGGCTGGCTACACCTTC. Protein: CASSLVVGAGYTF.

V usage is TRBV18 and J usage is TRBJ1-1; TRBD1 agrees at 8 bases. V shed 3 bases, J shed 3 bases, and the junction held 3 bases outside the gene matches. The length of the CDR3 is 14 residues. Germline V lookup: CDR1 KGHSH, CDR2 LQKENI. CDR3 DNA: TGTGCCAGCTCACCTATGGACAGGGACACTGAAGCTTTCTTT. Residues: CASSPMDRDTEAFF.

The V and J genes are TRBV19 and TRBJ1-5, with D hard to call. This CDR3 has 13 amino acids. V shed 8 bases and J shed 3 bases, with 11 bases lying between them. The germline V gene has CDR1 LNHDA and CDR2 SQIVND (reference sequence). CDR3 sequence reads: CASRSAINQPQHF. CDR3 bases: TGTGCCAGTCGGTCAGCGATCAATCAGCCCCAGCATTTT.

This clone was recorded a few times. The CDR3 protein is CASSQDPGPSNQPQHF. CDR3 in DNA: TGTGCCAGCAGCCAAGACCCAGGGCCTAGCAATCAGCCCCAGCATTTT. The V gene is TRBV4-2, the J gene TRBJ1-5; the D gene is possibly TRBD1 (5 bases). Per germline, CDR1 LGHNA and CDR2 YNFKEQ. Trimming took off 0 bases at V and 0 bases at J, with 9 bases between the two ends. The CDR3 is made up of 16 amino acids.